This T cell receptor beta chain was captured by sequencing in a study of cytomegalovirus exposure and HLA in healthy donors. Study at large: The early release's HLA-typed donors yielded approximately 82 million unique TCRs.

Everyone who donated was a healthy bone marrow donor. In regard to this clone: Its antigen is undetermined.

Germline loops: CDR1 LGHNA, CDR2 YSLEER. CDR3 size: 15 residues. Trimming stripped 1 base from V and 10 bases from J, with 14 bases between. Study findings and constraints: The classifier reportedly diagnosed cytomegalovirus status with high specificity and sensitivity. Analysis was performed later, and it showed HLA-associated TCR beta chains to be more clonally expanded than equally common others.

PCR involved 60 Vbeta and 13 Jbeta primers. The repertoire was sequenced with immunoSEQ multiplex PCR; TCRdb's copy has only in-frame clones and lacks some. This table has some 130,000 clones, 76% appearing once. The origin of this receptor is a middle-aged man in good health and CMV-seronegative. J is TRBJ1-6 and V is TRBV4-3; a weak D match, TRBD1 (5 bases). Material for sequencing was PBMCs. In DNA, the CDR3 is TGCGCCAGCAGCCAAGTTTGGCAGGGAGGATCACCCCTCCACTTT. It specifies CASSQVWQGGSPLHF.